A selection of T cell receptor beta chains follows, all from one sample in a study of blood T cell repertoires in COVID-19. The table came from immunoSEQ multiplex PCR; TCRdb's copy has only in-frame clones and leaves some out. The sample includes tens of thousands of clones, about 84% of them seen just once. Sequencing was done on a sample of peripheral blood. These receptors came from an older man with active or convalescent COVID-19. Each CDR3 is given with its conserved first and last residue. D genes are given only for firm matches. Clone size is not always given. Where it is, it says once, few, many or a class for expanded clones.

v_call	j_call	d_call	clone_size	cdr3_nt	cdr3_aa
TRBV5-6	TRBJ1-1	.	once	TGTGCCAGCAGCTTGCAGGGCTTTGTGGGTAACACTGAAGCTTTCTTT	CASSLQGFVGNTEAFF
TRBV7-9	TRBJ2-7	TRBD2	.	TGTGCCAGCACCTCGGTGACTAGCGGATCCTACGAGCAGTACTTC	CASTSVTSGSYEQYF
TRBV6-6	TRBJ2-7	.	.	TGTGCCAGCAGTTACTCGGCAGGGGCCTACGAGCAGTACTTC	CASSYSAGAYEQYF
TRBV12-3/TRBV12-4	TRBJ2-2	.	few	TGTGCCAGCCAATTCGGGACCGGGGAGCTGTTTTTT	CASQFGTGELFF
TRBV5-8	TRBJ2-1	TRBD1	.	TGTGCCAGCAGCTTACAGGGGGGCTCCTACAATGAGCAGTTCTTC	CASSLQGGSYNEQFF
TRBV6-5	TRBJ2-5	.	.	TGTGCCAGCAATGGACGGACTAATCCTCAAGAGACCCAGTACTTC	CASNGRTNPQETQYF
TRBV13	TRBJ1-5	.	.	TGTGCCAGCAGCCTCCGACAAAGCAATCAGCCCCAGCATTTT	CASSLRQSNQPQHF
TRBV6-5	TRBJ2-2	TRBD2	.	TGTGCCAGCAAACGGACTAGCTCCGGGGAGCTGTTTTTT	CASKRTSSGELFF
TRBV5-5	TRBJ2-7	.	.	TGTGCCAGCAGCCCCCGACAGGCGAACCGCTACGAGCAGTACTTC	CASSPRQANRYEQYF
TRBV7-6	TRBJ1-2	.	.	TGTGCCAGCAGCTTAGCTAGGGCGGGGAACGAGGGTGGCTACACCTTC	CASSLARAGNEGGYTF
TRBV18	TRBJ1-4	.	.	TGTGCCAGCTCACCAGGGGCTTTCAGAGAAAAACTGTTTTTT	CASSPGAFREKLFF
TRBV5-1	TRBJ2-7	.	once	TGCGCCAGCAGCCCAGACAGCCGCCTCCTCTACGAGCAGTACTTC	CASSPDSRLLYEQYF
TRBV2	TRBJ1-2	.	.	TGTGCCAGCAGTCGGACTGTGTCTCATAACTATGGCTACACCTTC	CASSRTVSHNYGYTF
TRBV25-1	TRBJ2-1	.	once	TGTGCCAGCAGTGACCCCACAGATGAGCAGTTCTTC	CASSDPTDEQFF
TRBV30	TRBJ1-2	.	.	TGTGCCTGGGTAGACAGTTACTCCGGCTACACCTTC	CAWVDSYSGYTF
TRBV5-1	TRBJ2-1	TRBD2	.	TGCGCCAGCACCCTGGAGGCGGGGGGGCCGAGGAACAATGAGCAGTTCTTC	CASTLEAGGPRNNEQFF
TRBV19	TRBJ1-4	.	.	TGTGCCAGCCCCTCCCAAGGCGGGGGAAAACTGTTTTTT	CASPSQGGGKLFF
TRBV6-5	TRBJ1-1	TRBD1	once	TGTGCCAGCATCCAGACAGGGGGCGCGAACACTGAAGCTTTCTTT	CASIQTGGANTEAFF
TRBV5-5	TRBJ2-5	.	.	TGTGCCAGCAGCCTCGGACAGATTAAGGAGACCCAGTACTTC	CASSLGQIKETQYF
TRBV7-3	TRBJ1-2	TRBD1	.	TGTGCCAGCAGCTTAAGCCCGGGACAGGGTGATGGCTACACCTTC	CASSLSPGQGDGYTF
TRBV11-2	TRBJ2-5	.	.	TGTGCCAGCAGCTCCGGCTTGGGGGCCGTACAAGAGACCCAGTACTTC	CASSSGLGAVQETQYF
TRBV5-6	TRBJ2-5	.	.	TGTGCCAGCAGCTCGAGGGCCCTGGGGGGAGAGACCCAGTACTTC	CASSSRALGGETQYF
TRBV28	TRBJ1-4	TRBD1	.	TGTGCCAGCAGCTCGGGACAGGGCGACGAAAAACTGTTTTTT	CASSSGQGDEKLFF
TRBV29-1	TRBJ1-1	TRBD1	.	TGCAGCGGGGGTGAGGACAGGGACACTGAAGCTTTCTTT	CSGGEDRDTEAFF
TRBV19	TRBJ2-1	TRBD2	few	TGTGCCAGTATGGGAATAGCGGGGGGCGACTACAATGAGCAGTTCTTC	CASMGIAGGDYNEQFF